This T cell receptor (beta chain) is drawn from a study of breast tumors, draining lymph nodes, adjacent tissues. MiXCR, run by TCRdb on the multiplex PCR reads, gives a single entry per CDR3 protein. The profile shows some 120,000 distinct CDR3 sequences, just under 20% of them singletons. Broader study findings: That most tumor T cells come from lymph nodes remained unproven.

Germline CDR1 and CDR2: SGHTA and FQGNSA. This CDR3 spans 14 amino acids. V lost 1 base and J 3 bases, leaving 10 bases between the germline ends. Samples came from axillary lymph nodes draining the breast cancer. This clonotype was observed at least ten times. As yet, its antigen is unknown. The chain combines TRBV7-2 with TRBJ2-7, with D perhaps TRBD1 or TRBD2 (5 bases each). The sequencing input was axillary lymph node tissue. The receptor was derived from a female donor with breast cancer. Some clones in this sample may be carry-over from other donors' samples. CDR3 nucleotides: TGTGCCAGCAGCTTAGAGAGGGGTAACTACGAGCAGTACTTC. This gives the protein CASSLERGNYEQYF.